The T cell receptor (beta chain) under discussion was sequenced for a study of T cells after yellow fever vaccination. General study points: Though it reached lower strength, the secondary response hit its peak faster, day 5 versus 15.

One entry per CDR3 protein, called by TCRdb with MiXCR from the 5' RACE reads. The sample includes fewer than 650,000 distinct CDR3 sequences, 20% to 25% of them seen just once. Looked up from germline, CDR1 is MGHRA and CDR2 is YSYEKL. V was pared by 0 bases and J by 0 bases, with 16 bases between. This CDR3 comprises 18 residues. Of note for this clonotype: Its matching antigen is unknown.

This sequence was found in a young man who received the YFV17D yellow fever vaccine. The sequences come from PBMCs, collected more than 20 days after the first yellow fever vaccination. This chain uses TRBV4-1 with TRBJ2-3, with TRBD1 as a possible D gene (6 bases). The DNA of the CDR3 is TGCGCCAGCAGCCAAGAGAGGACAGAAGTTTCTAGCACAGATACGCAGTATTTT. Translating gives CASSQERTEVSSTDTQYF.